The entry that follows covers one T cell receptor beta chain sequence. Its antigen is unidentified. Germline-derived CDR1 and CDR2 are SGDLS and YYNGEE. CDR3 size: 14 residues. Losses at the gene ends were 1 base for V and 4 bases for J; bases not matched to a gene: 2. Here immunoSEQ multiplex PCR was the method, and the copy in TCRdb shows in-frame clones only, minus some. There are about 39,000 clones in the sample; about 93% occur only once, and approximately 20% lies in the top ten. This specimen comes from a study of graft-versus-host responses after intestinal transplantation. For the study at large: Recipients obtained multivisceral, liver-intestinal, or isolated intestinal transplants. Tacrolimus plus steroids were given to all recipients for approximately three years, preceded by anti-thymocyte globulin induction.

Points from the study as a whole: Some patients had graft-donor T cell macrochimerism. In their allografts, the ratios of graft-versus-host to host-versus-graft T cell clones were high. Detection of GvH clones occurred in recipient marrow, and some had their first appearance in ileum or blood.

The sequence was collected from a human donor who was the organ donor for an intestinal transplant. The chain carries TRBV9 and TRBJ2-7; TRBD1 matches at 10 bases. Sample: unstimulated CD8+ T cells sorted from spleen or lymph node cells, taken before transplant. The CDR3 sequence is CASSVSGQGYEQYF. The CDR3 DNA reads as TGTGCCAGCAGCGTATCGGGACAGGGGTACGAGCAGTACTTC.